This T cell receptor beta chain was sequenced during a study of cytomegalovirus exposure and HLA in healthy donors. The PCR employed 60 Vbeta primers together with 13 Jbeta primers. Sequencing was performed with immunoSEQ multiplex PCR; in TCRdb, only in-frame clones are kept and a portion is missing. The repertoire holds about 69,000 clones, about three quarters seen once, with 3.3% in the top ten. This CDR3 contains 20 residues. With 3 bases clipped from V and 0 bases from J, the junction kept 11 bases outside the gene matches. Germline loops: CDR1 LNHDA, CDR2 SQIVND (reference sequence). The chain uses TRBV19 and TRBJ2-1; 13 bases map to TRBD2. The clonotype was recovered from a young man in good health and CMV-seronegative. Sequencing was done on a sample of PBMCs. The CDR3 sequence is CASSIPSGTSGVRSYNEQFF. The CDR3 nucleotides read TGTGCCAGTAGTATTCCCTCCGGGACTAGCGGGGTGCGCTCCTACAATGAGCAGTTCTTC. The complete variable domain, with remaining parts taken from reference TRBV19 and TRBJ2-1, reads DGGITQSPKYLFRKEGQNVTLSCEQNLNHDAMYWYRQDPGQGLRLIYYSQIVNDFQKGDIAEGYSVSREKKESFPLTVTSAQKNPTAFYLCASSIPSGTSGVRSYNEQFFGPGTRLTVL.